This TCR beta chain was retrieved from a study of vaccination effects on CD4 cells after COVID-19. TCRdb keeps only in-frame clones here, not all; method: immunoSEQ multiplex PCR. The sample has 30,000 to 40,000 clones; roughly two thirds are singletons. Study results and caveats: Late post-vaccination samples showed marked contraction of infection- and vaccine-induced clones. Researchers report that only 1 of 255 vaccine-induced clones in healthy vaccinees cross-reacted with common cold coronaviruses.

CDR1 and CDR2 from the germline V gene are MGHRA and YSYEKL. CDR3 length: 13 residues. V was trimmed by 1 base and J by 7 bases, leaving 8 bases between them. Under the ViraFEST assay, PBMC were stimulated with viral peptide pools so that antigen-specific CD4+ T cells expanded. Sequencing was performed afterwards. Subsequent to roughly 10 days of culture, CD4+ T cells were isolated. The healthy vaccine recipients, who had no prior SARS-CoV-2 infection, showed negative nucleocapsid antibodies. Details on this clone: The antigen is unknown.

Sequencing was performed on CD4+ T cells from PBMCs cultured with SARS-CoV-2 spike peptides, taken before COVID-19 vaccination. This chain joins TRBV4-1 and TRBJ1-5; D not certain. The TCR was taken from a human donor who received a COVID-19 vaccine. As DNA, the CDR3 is TGCGCCAGCAGCCAAGTGATTCAGCAGCCCCAGCATTTT. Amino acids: CASSQVIQQPQHF.